This TCR beta chain was sequenced during a study of blood T cell repertoires in COVID-19. Only in-frame clones appear in the TCRdb table, and some are missing; sequencing was by immunoSEQ multiplex PCR. The sample contains 55,000 to 80,000 clones, around 88% of which appear only once. The ends lost 6 bases at V and 9 bases at J; junction bases unmatched: 5. Germline CDR1 reads MNHEY; CDR2 reads SVGEGT. CDR3 length: 12 amino acids. The sample was peripheral blood. This rearrangement joins TRBV6-2 or TRBV6-3 to TRBJ2-1; 7 positions match TRBD2. The receptor comes from a man aged 45-65 years with active COVID-19. The CDR3 bases are TGTGCCAGCAGCCCGGGACTAATTGAGCAGTTCTTC. It codes for CASSPGLIEQFF.